Shown below are 9 T cell receptor beta chains from a single sample sequenced in a study of blood T cell repertoires in COVID-19. Using immunoSEQ multiplex PCR, the repertoire was profiled, and TCRdb retains in-frame clones only, with some absent. The table shows 240,000 or so clones, with roughly 86% occurring only once. Sequencing was performed on peripheral blood. These receptors came from a woman aged 30 to 39 with acute or convalescent COVID-19.

This clone appeared a few times. V usage is TRBV9 and J usage is TRBJ1-6; D is uncertain. V lost 0 bases and J 3 bases, leaving 10 bases between the germline ends. This CDR3 spans 16 amino acids. Germline CDR1 and CDR2: SGDLS and YYNGEE. Here the CDR3 reads CASSVGPPGYNSPLHF. DNA of the CDR3: TGTGCCAGCAGCGTAGGCCCCCCGGGCTATAATTCACCCCTCCACTTT.

The V call is TRBV7-9, the J call TRBJ2-5, with 8 bases fitting TRBD2. Unmatched junction bases numbered 13, after V lost 6 bases and J lost 4 bases. The CDR3 loop spans 16 amino acids. CDR1 SEHNR and CDR2 FQNEAQ come from the germline V gene (reference sequence). The CDR3 coding sequence is TGTGCCAGCAGTCCTGCCGGGACTAGGGATCGAGAGACCCAGTACTTC. It codes for CASSPAGTRDRETQYF.

The J gene is TRBJ2-6, the V gene TRBV4-3; 9 positions match TRBD1. Trimming at V came to 1 base and at J to 3 bases, leaving 1 base not matched to a gene. CDR3 size: 16 residues. Germline V gene data show CDR1 as LGHNA and CDR2 as YSLEER. The CDR3 reads CASSQGTGDGANVLTF. The CDR3, as DNA: TGCGCCAGCAGCCAAGGGACAGGGGATGGGGCCAACGTCCTGACTTTC.

The table lists this clone with a few counts. The genes are TRBV6-2 or TRBV6-3 and TRBJ2-7; possibly TRBD2 for D (5 bases). V lost 2 bases and J lost 3, with 5 bases in between. Germline CDR1 reads MNHEY; CDR2 reads SVGEGT. CDR3 size: 12 residues. This CDR3 is CASSYEGYEQYF. CDR3 in DNA: TGTGCCAGCAGTTACGAGGGCTACGAGCAGTACTTC.

The rearrangement joins TRBV7-9 to TRBJ1-2; weak D call: TRBD1 (6 bases). Deletions cut 2 bases from V and 6 bases from J, with 16 bases between. Germline values: CDR1 SEHNR, CDR2 FQNEAQ (reference sequence). This CDR3 spans 15 amino acids. CDR3 protein: CASSLTGGRGDGYTF. CDR3 nucleotide sequence: TGTGCCAGCAGCTTAACTGGTGGCAGGGGTGATGGCTACACCTTC.

Here the CDR3 reads CASSHRDSTNEKLFF. For the CDR3, the DNA is TGTGCCAGCAGCCATCGGGACTCAACTAATGAAAAACTGTTTTTT. The rearrangement uses TRBV14 and TRBJ1-4; maybe TRBD1 (5 bases). V was trimmed by 3 bases and J by 0 bases, leaving 8 bases between them. This CDR3 has 15 residues. Germline V gene lookup returns CDR1 SGHDN and CDR2 FVKESK.

This clone was seen a single time. The chain uses TRBV27 and TRBJ2-1, with a tentative D call TRBD2 (6 bases). The germline V gene has CDR1 MNHEY and CDR2 SMNVEV (reference sequence). V lost 1 base and J 2 bases, leaving 9 bases between the germline ends. The CDR3 covers 15 residues. The CDR3 nucleotides read TGTGCCAGCAGTTTATTAGCGGTTGCCTACAATGAGCAGTTCTTC. Its protein product is CASSLLAVAYNEQFF.

This rearrangement joins TRBV9 to TRBJ2-7, with a tentative D call TRBD2 (6 bases). CDR1 is SGDLS, CDR2 YYNGEE, per germline. V was cut by 0 bases and J by 4 bases, with 11 bases left in between. This CDR3 spans 14 amino acids. DNA for the CDR3: TGTGCCAGCAGCGTAGGATTCCGGGGGTACGAGCAGTACTTC. Encoded protein: CASSVGFRGYEQYF.

The chain has TRBV19 and TRBJ1-5, with D possibly being TRBD1 (6 bases). The CDR3 runs to 15 residues. CDR1 LNHDA and CDR2 SQIVND come from the germline V gene (reference sequence). Trimming removed 6 bases at V and 4 bases at J, with 16 bases between. In nucleotides, the CDR3 is TGTGCCAGTAGCGAATCGGGGGGCGGGAATCAGCCCCAGCATTTT. Protein product: CASSESGGGNQPQHF.